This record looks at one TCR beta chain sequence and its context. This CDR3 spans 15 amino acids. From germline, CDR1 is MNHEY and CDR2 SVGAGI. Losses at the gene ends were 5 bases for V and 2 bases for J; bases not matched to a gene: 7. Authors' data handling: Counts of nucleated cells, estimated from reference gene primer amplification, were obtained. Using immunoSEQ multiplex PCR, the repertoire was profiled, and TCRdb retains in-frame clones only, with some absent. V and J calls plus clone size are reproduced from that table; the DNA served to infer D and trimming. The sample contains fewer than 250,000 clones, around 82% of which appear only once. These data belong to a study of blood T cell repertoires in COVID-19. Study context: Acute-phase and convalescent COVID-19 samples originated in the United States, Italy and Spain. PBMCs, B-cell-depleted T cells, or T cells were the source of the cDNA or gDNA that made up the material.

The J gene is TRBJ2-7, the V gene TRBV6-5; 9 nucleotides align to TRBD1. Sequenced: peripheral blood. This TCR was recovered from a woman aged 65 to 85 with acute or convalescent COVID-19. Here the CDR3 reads CASSNLGQGPYEQYF. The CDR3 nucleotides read TGTGCCAGCAGTAACTTGGGACAGGGTCCCTACGAGCAGTACTTC.